The source of this TCR beta chain is a study of T cells in Graves' hyperthyroidism and ophthalmopathy (dated by TCRdb to about 2019). Some background on the complete study: Peripheral blood was sampled at the time of initial diagnosis, prior to any treatment. A discovery cohort of roughly 96 patients, about 40 with Graves' ophthalmopathy and 55 to 60 with stable Graves' hyperthyroidism, was used to find distinguishing TCR V-J signatures. An independent validation cohort of fewer than 20 hyperthyroidism patients and approximately 17 patients who later progressed to ophthalmopathy tested prospective prediction of ophthalmopathy. The 100 discovery patients were randomly split 7:3 into training and test sets. Thyroid tissue and blood T-cell repertoires from six Graves' hyperthyroidism patients were also compared in the study. After blood sampling, hyperthyroidism patients were treated with methimazole at a starting dose of 30 mg daily, and ophthalmopathy patients were treated with high-dose intravenous methylprednisolone. TCR Vbeta CDR3 sequencing of some 140 peripheral blood samples (approximately 44 ophthalmopathy, 75 hyperthyroidism and roughly 17 progressor patients) is reported in the paper. Broader findings and caveats from the paper: Ophthalmopathy was separated from stable hyperthyroidism by a 13 V-J signature model, with approximately 90% sensitivity and about 81% specificity obtained in cross-validation and 80%/75% obtained in testing. In validation, progression to ophthalmopathy was predicted by the model with 65% to 71% sensitivity and 72.22% specificity, a median of 6.5 months before onset. No statistical method was used to fix the sample size in advance, and group allocation was not hidden from the investigators. Most expanded thyroid clonotypes (frequency above 0.001) were also detected in blood, suggesting blood repertoires may reflect thyroid immune responses.

The TCR beta CDR3 regions were amplified from the RNA transcripts. For the first round of RT-PCR on the TCR CDR3, the HTBI primer set was used together with the Qiagen OneStep RT-PCR kit. The libraries were constructed in a second round of multiplex PCR and then size-selected and purified. Libraries were sequenced paired-end with 100 bp reads on an Illumina HiSeq2000. Per the original workflow: SOAPnuke was used to process the raw data, removing reads that contained adapters or uncalled bases, had a mean Phred below 15, or lacked an exact match to the constant primer or identifier. High-quality paired reads were merged using COPE v1.2.5, and each unique nucleotide sequence was defined as a clonotype. Clonotypes were aligned to IMGT TRBV, TRBD and TRBJ reference segments using MiTCR v1.1. Analysis was restricted to V-J combinations with a frequency above 0.0001, which covered approximately 99% of repertoires. A TCS score was defined as the ratio between F50 (clonal expansion) and ExV (chaos), using BLOSUM62-based TCRdist between CDR3 peptides within each V-J. Welch's t-statistics and random forest reduced 500 to 550 V-J features to under 15, which were used in a naive Bayes classifier (R e1071). TCRdb cleaned the public reads at Q25 with fastp, built clones with MiXCR and kept in-frame beta chains. CDR3 protein sequences are deduplicated, and each keeps its most common genes and DNA. These V and J calls rely on TCRdb rather than the paper's analysis. This sample has under 400,000 distinct CDR3 sequences in its table, and about 15% of those were observed once. Approximately 11% of the sample lies in the top ten.

Trimming removed 2 bases from V and 7 bases from J, leaving 15 bases between the germline ends. From its cysteine to its phenylalanine, the CDR3 spans 16 amino acids. CDR3 DNA only is kept here, 48 bases in frame from base 1. Per the germline V gene, SGHAT is the CDR1 and FQNNGV is the CDR2. Stable Graves' hyperthyroidism was defined as no progression to ophthalmopathy during 18 months of follow-up. Hyperthyroidism patients were aged 18 to 65 years and newly diagnosed, with disease duration of less than 2 months. Any patient with an uncontrolled infection, another autoimmune disease, pregnancy or lactation was excluded. Diagnoses were established on the basis of clinical symptoms, serum thyroxine and TRAb, thyroid ultrasound, and orbital computed tomography. Ficoll-Paque density gradient centrifugation was used to isolate PBMCs from around 10 ml of fresh peripheral blood. Total RNA was extracted using Trizol reagent, and RNA quality was assessed on an Agilent 2100 Bioanalyzer.

This clonotype was seen ten or more times. It has no known antigen specificity. Per-nucleotide qualities are absent, and no much larger clonotype sits a single base away. This clonotype was obtained from a woman in her sixties or seventies with Graves' hyperthyroidism. This chain joins TRBV11-2 to TRBJ1-6; the D gene is possibly TRBD1, with 6 bases matching. Sequenced input: blood. For the CDR3, the sequence is CASSLWRGERNSPLHF. The nucleotide sequence is TGTGCCAGCAGCTTATGGAGGGGGGAAAGAAATTCACCCCTCCACTTT.